The rows below give T cell receptor beta chains drawn from one sample of a study of blood T cell repertoires in COVID-19. TCRdb's table, derived via immunoSEQ multiplex PCR, lists solely in-frame clones and lacks some. The data contain about 200,000 clones, around 83% of them singletons. The sample was peripheral blood. The receptors derive from a woman in her seventies with COVID-19, enrolled during active disease. Both conserved end residues are part of each CDR3. Fields, in order: J gene, clone size, D gene, V gene, CDR3 DNA, CDR3 protein. D genes are given only for firm matches. Not every row has a clone size; where given, it reads once, few, many or a size class.

J: TRBJ2-5; size: -; D: TRBD1; V: TRBV5-6; DNA: TGTGCCAGCAGCCTGGAGGGACAGGGGGTTTTTAGGGAGACCCAGTACTTC; CDR3: CASSLEGQGVFRETQYF
J: TRBJ2-7; size: -; D: TRBD1; V: TRBV3-1/TRBV3-2; DNA: TGTGCCAGCAGCCAAAAGGGACAGAGCCACGAGCAGTACTTC; CDR3: CASSQKGQSHEQYF
J: TRBJ2-5; size: -; D: TRBD1; V: TRBV7-2; DNA: TGTGCCAGCAGCTTAGTCCCACAGGGGCGGGAGACCCAGTACTTC; CDR3: CASSLVPQGRETQYF
J: TRBJ1-2; size: -; D: -; V: TRBV10-3; DNA: TGTGCCTCCAAAGAGGGATTTGGGGGCTACACCTTC; CDR3: CASKEGFGGYTF
J: TRBJ1-3; size: -; D: -; V: TRBV21-1; DNA: TGTGCCAGCAGCAACCGCTGGACAGGGTCGAGGATCATCTCTGGAAACACCATATATTTT; CDR3: CASSNRWTGSRIISGNTIYF
J: TRBJ2-3; size: -; D: -; V: TRBV7-2; DNA: TGTGCCAGCAGCTTTAGTGCTAGCACAGATACGCAGTATTTT; CDR3: CASSFSASTDTQYF
J: TRBJ1-5; size: few; D: TRBD1; V: TRBV24-1; DNA: TGTGCCACCAGTGATTCCCGCCAGGGGGCTAGCAATCAGCCCCAGCATTTT; CDR3: CATSDSRQGASNQPQHF
J: TRBJ2-4; size: -; D: -; V: TRBV2; DNA: TGTGCCAGCAGTGAAGACGTCGGGACACCTGATCTAGCCAAAAACATTCAGTACTTC; CDR3: CASSEDVGTPDLAKNIQYF
J: TRBJ2-2; size: -; D: TRBD2; V: TRBV19; DNA: TGTGCCAGTAGTATTGGCGGGAGTATTCCCGGGGAGCTGTTTTTT; CDR3: CASSIGGSIPGELFF
J: TRBJ1-4; size: -; D: -; V: TRBV27; DNA: TGTGCCAGCAGTTTTATAATGGGAGATAATGAAAAACTGTTTTTT; CDR3: CASSFIMGDNEKLFF
J: TRBJ1-2; size: -; D: -; V: TRBV2; DNA: TGTGCCAGCAGTGAAAGGAGCCCCGGAGGCTACACCTTC; CDR3: CASSERSPGGYTF
J: TRBJ1-2; size: -; D: TRBD1; V: TRBV10-3; DNA: TGTGCCACGGATGAGGGGGCGGGCTATGGCTACACCTTC; CDR3: CATDEGAGYGYTF
J: TRBJ2-1; size: -; D: -; V: TRBV5-4; DNA: TGTGCCAGCAGCCTGTCTCAGGTGCAGTTCTTC; CDR3: CASSLSQVQFF
J: TRBJ1-4; size: -; D: -; V: TRBV13; DNA: TGTGCCAGCAGCTTAGGATCCGGGAAAAATGAAAAACTGTTTTTT; CDR3: CASSLGSGKNEKLFF
J: TRBJ2-1; size: -; D: -; V: TRBV7-6; DNA: TGTGCCAGCAGCTCAGAACCAGGGCCGAGCTCCTACAATGAGCAGTTCTTC; CDR3: CASSSEPGPSSYNEQFF
J: TRBJ1-2; size: -; D: -; V: TRBV7-2; DNA: TGTGCCAGCAGCTTAGAACAGGGTAGTGACTACACCTTC; CDR3: CASSLEQGSDYTF
J: TRBJ2-7; size: -; D: TRBD1; V: TRBV27; DNA: TGTGCCAGCAGTTTCGTCGGGACAGGATACGAGCAGTACTTC; CDR3: CASSFVGTGYEQYF
J: TRBJ2-7; size: few; D: -; V: TRBV4-3; DNA: TGCGCCAGCAGCCAAGATCACCACAGTTCCTACGAGCAGTACTTC; CDR3: CASSQDHHSSYEQYF
J: TRBJ2-1; size: -; D: TRBD2; V: TRBV3-1/TRBV3-2; DNA: TGTGCCAGCAAAGACACTAGCGGGAGTGATGAGCAGTTCTTC; CDR3: CASKDTSGSDEQFF
J: TRBJ2-7; size: -; D: TRBD2; V: TRBV7-2; DNA: TGTGCCAGCAGTCCTCAGCGGACTAGCGGGAGTGCACACGAGCAGTACTTC; CDR3: CASSPQRTSGSAHEQYF
J: TRBJ1-2; size: -; D: TRBD1; V: TRBV18; DNA: TGTGCCAGCTCACCAAATGGACAGGGATACTATGGCTACACCTTC; CDR3: CASSPNGQGYYGYTF
J: TRBJ2-5; size: -; D: -; V: TRBV30; DNA: TGTGCCTGGTCGCCTAGTTATATAGGGACCCAGTACTTC; CDR3: CAWSPSYIGTQYF
J: TRBJ1-6; size: -; D: TRBD1; V: TRBV19; DNA: TGTGCCAGTACCCCCCTGGACAGGGATTCACCCCTCCACTTT; CDR3: CASTPLDRDSPLHF
J: TRBJ2-1; size: -; D: -; V: TRBV29-1; DNA: TGCAGCGTTGAGTTCTCGGGAGTCTACAATGAGCAGTTCTTC; CDR3: CSVEFSGVYNEQFF
J: TRBJ1-5; size: once; D: -; V: TRBV7-2; DNA: TGTGCCAGCAGCTTATGGGGGACTTACGATCAGCCCCAGCATTTT; CDR3: CASSLWGTYDQPQHF
J: TRBJ2-1; size: -; D: TRBD2; V: TRBV10-1; DNA: TGCGCCAAACGGACTAGCGGGGAGCTAGTAATCGAGACTGGAGGGCCGGATGAGCAGTTCTTC; CDR3: CAKRTSGELVIETGGPDEQFF
J: TRBJ2-5; size: -; D: -; V: TRBV2; DNA: TGTGCCAGCAGGCCATTCGCCAGTCAAGAGACCCAGTACTTC; CDR3: CASRPFASQETQYF
J: TRBJ2-1; size: few; D: TRBD1; V: TRBV18; DNA: TGTGCCAGCTCACCACTGGGACAGGGGGCGGGCAATGAGCAGTTCTTC; CDR3: CASSPLGQGAGNEQFF
J: TRBJ2-3; size: once; D: -; V: TRBV2; DNA: TGTGCCGACGACTCGAGGGATCCCTTTTCCACAGATACGCAGTATTTT; CDR3: CADDSRDPFSTDTQYF
J: TRBJ2-1; size: few; D: TRBD1; V: TRBV27; DNA: TGTGCCAGCAGTCCTAACCTTGACAGGGTTTCCTACAATGAGCAGTTCTTC; CDR3: CASSPNLDRVSYNEQFF
J: TRBJ1-4; size: -; D: -; V: TRBV9; DNA: TGTGCCAGCAGCGTAGGAGCAGGGGATGAAAAACTGTTTTTT; CDR3: CASSVGAGDEKLFF
J: TRBJ1-1; size: -; D: -; V: TRBV24-1; DNA: TGTGCCACCAGTGAGGGACAGAACACTGAAGCTTTCTTT; CDR3: CATSEGQNTEAFF
J: TRBJ1-2; size: -; D: TRBD1; V: TRBV14; DNA: TGTGCCAGCAGCCAGGGCCTGCAGGGGGCTAACTATGGCTACACCTTC; CDR3: CASSQGLQGANYGYTF
J: TRBJ1-2; size: -; D: -; V: TRBV28; DNA: TGTGCCAGCAGTCCCCCGGTGGGGGGAGGCTACACCTTC; CDR3: CASSPPVGGGYTF
J: TRBJ2-2; size: few; D: TRBD2; V: TRBV5-1; DNA: TGCGCCAGCAATCACGGCGGGCAGGGGACTAGCGTCTCCGGGGAGCTGTTTTTT; CDR3: CASNHGGQGTSVSGELFF
J: TRBJ2-7; size: -; D: -; V: TRBV19; DNA: TGTGCCAGTTCGAATAGGGGATACGAGCAGTACTTC; CDR3: CASSNRGYEQYF